Presented here are 20 T cell receptor beta chains from one specimen sequenced in a study of T cell responses to AZD1222 COVID-19 vaccine. Profiled with immunoSEQ multiplex PCR; TCRdb holds only in-frame clones, not every one. This table has 130,000 to 150,000 clones, about nine tenths appearing once. Sequences were derived from peripheral blood, sampled on day 0 of AZD1222 vaccination. These receptors all stem from an adult in good health.

V and J are TRBV5-8 and TRBJ2-1; 9 bases line up with TRBD2. The CDR3 loop spans 15 amino acids. Germline V gene sequence: CDR1 SGHTS, CDR2 YDEGEE. The junction had 10 bases not matched to a gene; V was cut back by 4 bases and J by 8 bases. CDR3 in DNA: TGTGCCAGCAGCACCAGCGGGGGGCCAGGGGATGAGCAGTTCTTC. Translating it yields CASSTSGGPGDEQFF.

This chain joins TRBV3-1 (or the pseudogene TRBV3-2) and TRBJ1-1, with 11 bases identical to TRBD1. This CDR3 spans 14 amino acids. Trimming took 6 bases from V and 6 from J; bases not matched to a gene: 6. Per germline, CDR1 LGHDT and CDR2 YNNKEL (reference sequence). CDR3 sequence reads: CASSPGQGESEAFF. As DNA, the CDR3 is TGTGCCAGCAGTCCGGGACAGGGGGAGTCTGAAGCTTTCTTT.

In the case of this clone: Within the sample, other DNA sequences also encode this same CDR3. This rearrangement joins TRBV12-3 or TRBV12-4 to TRBJ1-5; D gene unclear. Between the trimmed V and J ends, which lost 0 bases and 6 bases, there was a span of 0 bases. This CDR3 has 11 amino acids. The chain's CDR3 is CASSLAQPQHF. CDR3 coding DNA: TGTGCCAGCAGTTTAGCTCAGCCCCAGCATTTT.

In this sample, this clone turned up a few times. This rearrangement joins TRBV5-4 to TRBJ1-3, with a possible D match to TRBD1 (5 bases). V was trimmed by 1 base and J by 3 bases, leaving 8 bases between them. Germline CDR1 reads SGHNT; CDR2 reads YYREEE (reference sequence). The CDR3 is 14 residues long. The CDR3 DNA reads as TGTGCCAGCAGCTTGTTAGGGGTTGGAAACACCATATATTTT. Translating gives CASSLLGVGNTIYF.

The chain carries TRBV28 and TRBJ2-3; 8 positions match TRBD2. The CDR3 extends over 15 amino acids. Germline lookup yields CDR1 MDHEN and CDR2 SYDVKM. Trimming removed 2 bases from V and 2 bases from J; junction bases left unmatched: 3. The CDR3 region is CASSLGSGVTDTQYF. In DNA, the CDR3 is TGTGCCAGCAGTTTAGGTAGCGGGGTCACAGATACGCAGTATTTT.

The chain joins TRBV20-1 to TRBJ2-7; TRBD1 is a possible D gene (6 bases). Germline V gene sequence: CDR1 DFQATT, CDR2 SNEGSKA (reference sequence). This CDR3 has 14 amino acids. Trimming removed 3 bases at V and 2 bases at J, with 14 bases between. CDR3 residues: CSASGGQATYEQYF. CDR3 sequence (DNA): TGCAGTGCTAGTGGGGGCCAGGCTACCTACGAGCAGTACTTC.

The chain uses TRBV3-1 (or the pseudogene TRBV3-2) and TRBJ1-2; D not certain. The CDR3 runs 14 residues. V lost 0 bases and J lost 5, with 10 bases in between. From germline, CDR1 is LGHDT and CDR2 YNNKEL (reference sequence). The CDR3 region is CASSQDPTGYGYTF. The CDR3 nucleotides read TGTGCCAGCAGCCAAGATCCAACGGGATATGGCTACACCTTC.

The chain uses TRBV10-3 and TRBJ2-6; no clear D gene. Germline lookup yields CDR1 ENHRY and CDR2 SYGVKD. Trimming shortened V by 6 bases and J by 0 bases, and 6 bases separated the two germline ends. CDR3 length: 14 residues. The CDR3 reads CAISLVSGANVLTF. CDR3 DNA: TGTGCCATCAGCCTCGTCTCTGGGGCCAACGTCCTGACTTTC.

The chain uses TRBV4-2 and TRBJ2-7; either TRBD1 or TRBD2 may fit D (5 bases each). Trimming took off 4 bases at V and 0 bases at J, with 10 bases between the two ends. Per the germline V gene, CDR1 is LGHNA and CDR2 is YNFKEQ. CDR3 size: 14 residues. The CDR3 DNA is TGTGCCAGCAGCCGGGACCGGAGCTCCTACGAGCAGTACTTC. It yields the protein CASSRDRSSYEQYF.

The rearrangement uses TRBV5-4 and TRBJ1-3, with D unresolved. This CDR3 is 13 amino acids long. Germline loops: CDR1 SGHNT, CDR2 YYREEE (reference sequence). V lost 0 bases and J lost 4, with 5 bases in between. CDR3: CASSLDGGNTIYF. Written as DNA, the CDR3 is TGTGCCAGCAGCTTGGACGGAGGAAACACCATATATTTT.

This chain uses TRBV7-2 with TRBJ1-2; D unclear. Germline-derived CDR1 and CDR2 are SGHTA and FQGNSA. V was trimmed by 5 bases and J by 8 bases, leaving 18 bases between them. This CDR3 has 14 residues. In DNA, the CDR3 is TGTGCCAGCAGCCCCTCGTTTAACTCTCCGGGCTACACCTTC. This codes for CASSPSFNSPGYTF.

The chain combines TRBV6-2 or TRBV6-3 with TRBJ1-5; D is unresolved. The CDR3 spans 13 residues. From germline, CDR1 is MNHEY and CDR2 SVGEGT. V was shortened by 2 bases and J by 2 bases, with 4 bases between the two germline ends. The CDR3 DNA is TGTGCCAGCAGTTACCAGGGCAATCAGCCCCAGCATTTT. This gives the protein CASSYQGNQPQHF.

This clone was seen repeatedly, ten times or more. The chain has TRBV19 and TRBJ1-3, with 7 bases lining up with TRBD1. Losses at the gene ends were 6 bases for V and 2 bases for J; bases not matched to a gene: 10. The germline V gene encodes CDR1 LNHDA and CDR2 SQIVND (reference sequence). CDR3 size: 16 residues. The CDR3 reads CASRGHRGKTGNTIYF. In nucleotides, the CDR3 is TGTGCCAGTAGGGGACACAGGGGTAAAACTGGAAACACCATATATTTT.

The CDR3 protein is CASSSRTSSGNTIYF. The CDR3 DNA reads TGTGCCAGCTCATCCAGGACGAGCTCTGGAAACACCATATATTTT. The chain combines TRBV18 with TRBJ1-3; D unresolved. CDR3 length: 15 amino acids. Germline CDR1 reads KGHSH; CDR2 reads LQKENI. Trimming took 5 bases from V and 0 from J, leaving 11 bases between them.

This chain connects TRBV5-1 to TRBJ1-1; tentative D call: TRBD1 (5 bases). The germline V gene encodes CDR1 SGHRS and CDR2 YFSETQ. The CDR3 runs to 15 residues. Deletions cut 0 bases from V and 2 bases from J, with 11 bases between. CDR3: CASSLVHTGNTEAFF. CDR3 nucleotides: TGCGCCAGCAGCTTGGTCCACACAGGCAACACTGAAGCTTTCTTT.

CDR3 sequence (DNA): TGTGCCTGGAGTGTGGCAGTCGATCAGCCCCAGCATTTT. This codes for CAWSVAVDQPQHF. This chain links TRBV30 with TRBJ1-5; D gene ambiguous. The V end was cut by 0 bases, the J end by 5 bases, with 8 bases between. This CDR3 is built from 13 residues. Germline V gene lookup returns CDR1 GTSNPN and CDR2 SVGIG (reference sequence).

The chain couples TRBV7-2 to TRBJ1-1, with D possibly being TRBD1 (5 bases). V shed 2 bases and J shed 4 bases, with 14 bases lying between them. Germline CDR1 reads SGHTA; CDR2 reads FQGNSA. The CDR3 loop spans 15 amino acids. CDR3 nucleotide sequence: TGTGCCAGCAGCTTAAGTGGCATCGGGGCCACTGAAGCTTTCTTT. This translates into CASSLSGIGATEAFF.

This clone has a handful of counts. V and J are TRBV6-5 and TRBJ1-3; D may be TRBD1 (5 bases). The CDR3 has 14 amino acids. V was clipped by 8 bases and J by 0 bases, with 11 bases between them. Germline CDR1 MNHEY, CDR2 SVGAGI. The CDR3 reads CASGRDSSGNTIYF. In nucleotides, the CDR3 is TGTGCCAGCGGCCGAGACAGCTCTGGAAACACCATATATTTT.

The V gene is TRBV3-1 (or the pseudogene TRBV3-2), the J gene TRBJ2-3; D possibly matches TRBD1 or TRBD2 (5 bases each). CDR3 length: 16 residues. Germline-derived CDR1 and CDR2 are LGHDT and YNNKEL (reference sequence). V lost 4 bases and J lost 3, with 17 bases in between. CDR3 in DNA: TGTGCCAGCAGCCCAGTTCGGGACGGAGGAACAGATACGCAGTATTTT. This encodes CASSPVRDGGTDTQYF.

The V and J genes are TRBV10-3 and TRBJ2-2; no reliable D call. V lost 5 bases and J lost 1, with 14 bases in between. CDR1 and CDR2 from the germline V gene are ENHRY and SYGVKD. The CDR3 runs 16 residues. The CDR3 DNA follows: TGTGCCATCAGTCCTCTGTCGCTGCGGAACACCGGGGAGCTGTTTTTT. Its protein product is CAISPLSLRNTGELFF.